The T cell receptor beta chain under discussion was sequenced for a study of CXCR3-negative and CXCR3-positive naive CD8 T cells. General study points: From TRB CDR3 properties, TCR strength was inferred; surface CD5 did not differ between naive subsets.

The TRB cDNA libraries were prepared by 5' RACE with UMI labels. TCRdb re-analyzed the 5' RACE reads; it lists each CDR3 protein once, without DNA. The sample table sets out about 6,700 distinct CDR3 sequences. Its frequency marks this clonotype as medium-sized. What it recognizes is unknown. The TCR originated in a human donor in good health. Some clones in this sample may be carry-over from other donors' samples. Sequences were obtained from naive CXCR3- CD8+ T cells from blood. Subset of the sample: CD45RO-CCR7+CD27+CD95- naive CD8+ T cells lacking CXCR3 (TNR3-).

The CDR3 reads CASSPRGGHYEQYF. The gene calls are TRBV5-1 and TRBJ2-7; lacking DNA, the TRBD1 call made by TCRdb goes unchecked. Per germline, CDR1 SGHRS and CDR2 YFSETQ. The CDR3 length is 14 residues.